Shown below are 20 T cell receptor beta chains from a single sample sequenced in a study of T cell responses to AZD1222 COVID-19 vaccine. Profiled with immunoSEQ multiplex PCR; TCRdb holds only in-frame clones, not every one. This sample has approximately 210,000 clones; approximately 93% occur once, and the top ten carry 3% to 3.5%. Specimen: peripheral blood, collected 28 days after the second AZD1222 dose. The receptors stem from an adult who received the AZD1222 COVID-19 vaccine.

A single count supports this clone. This chain links TRBV11-2 with TRBJ2-1, with D possibly being TRBD2 (6 bases). V lost 5 bases and J lost 8, with 28 bases in between. Germline assignment: CDR1 SGHAT and CDR2 FQNNGV. The CDR3 is made up of 18 amino acids. CDR3 in amino acids: CASSLVTGRGGPRYEQFF. CDR3 nucleotide sequence: TGTGCCAGCAGCCTCGTAACTGGGCGGGGTGGCCCTAGGTATGAGCAGTTCTTC.

The rearrangement joins TRBV19 to TRBJ1-4, with D hard to call. The germline V and J ends were trimmed by 9 bases and 0 bases, with 5 bases remaining between them. The germline V gene encodes CDR1 LNHDA and CDR2 SQIVND (reference sequence). The CDR3 is made up of 12 amino acids. In DNA, the CDR3 is TGTGCCAGCTCATCAACTAATGAAAAACTGTTTTTT. Its translation is CASSSTNEKLFF. The full variable domain, completed using reference TRBV19 and TRBJ1-4, is DGGITQSPKYLFRKEGQNVTLSCEQNLNHDAMYWYRQDPGQGLRLIYYSQIVNDFQKGDIAEGYSVSREKKESFPLTVTSAQKNPTAFYLCASSSTNEKLFFGSGTQLSVL.

The chain couples TRBV7-2 to TRBJ2-7; the match to TRBD2 covers 11 bases. The length of the CDR3 is 14 residues. Germline V gene lookup returns CDR1 SGHTA and CDR2 FQGNSA. J gave up 4 bases and V 4 bases, and 3 bases lay outside the gene matches. CDR3 sequence: CASSSASGGYEQYF. The CDR3 DNA sequence: TGTGCCAGCAGCTCAGCTAGCGGGGGGTACGAGCAGTACTTC.

The chain uses TRBV10-3 and TRBJ1-4; no reliable D call. V shed 0 bases and J shed 11 bases, with 13 bases lying between them. The CDR3 has 14 residues. Germline loops: CDR1 ENHRY, CDR2 SYGVKD. The CDR3, as DNA: TGTGCCATCAGTGAGTCCCCGGACTCTGGGAAACTGTTTTTT. This encodes CAISESPDSGKLFF.

V and J are TRBV7-6 and TRBJ2-7, with no clear D. There are 15 residues in the CDR3. Trimming took 3 bases from V and 0 from J, leaving 12 bases between them. CDR1 and CDR2 (germline): SGHVS, FNYEAQ. CDR3 bases: TGTGCCAGCAGCTTTAATCAGTTCGGCTCCTACGAGCAGTACTTC. This translates into CASSFNQFGSYEQYF.

The chain employs TRBV7-3 and TRBJ2-2, with D perhaps matching TRBD2 (5 bases). This CDR3 comprises 15 residues. Per germline, CDR1 SGHTA and CDR2 FQGTGA. Trimming removed 5 bases at V and 2 bases at J, with 12 bases between. The CDR3 nucleotides read TGTGCCAGCAGCCCGGGATACGCCAACACCGGGGAGCTGTTTTTT. It yields the protein CASSPGYANTGELFF.

The J gene is TRBJ2-7, the V gene TRBV7-9; 9 positions agree with TRBD2. Germline trimming cut 9 bases from V and 3 bases from J; bases unmatched to any gene: 3. This CDR3 has 12 amino acids. CDR1 is SEHNR, CDR2 FQNEAQ, per germline (reference sequence). The CDR3 loop is CASSGRGYEQYF. As DNA, the CDR3 is TGTGCCAGTAGCGGGAGAGGCTACGAGCAGTACTTC. The entire variable domain, with the rest obtained from reference TRBV7-9 and TRBJ2-7, is as follows: DTGVSQNPRHKITKRGQNVTFRCDPISEHNRLYWYRQTLGQGPEFLTYFQNEAQLEKSRLLSDRFSAERPKGSFSTLEIQRTEQGDSAMYLCASSGRGYEQYFGPGTRLTVT.

The chain uses TRBV5-1 and TRBJ2-1; 15 bases are a match to TRBD2. This CDR3 has 15 amino acids. Germline assignment: CDR1 SGHRS and CDR2 YFSETQ. Trimming took 7 bases from V and 6 from J; bases not matched to a gene: 5. The CDR3 region has the DNA TGCGCCAGCGGCGGACTAGCGGGAGGGGGCAATGAGCAGTTCTTC. Protein product: CASGGLAGGGNEQFF.

The gene calls are TRBV5-1 and TRBJ2-3; D possibly corresponds to TRBD1 (5 bases). CDR1 and CDR2 (germline): SGHRS, YFSETQ. Trimming cost V 0 bases and J 3 bases, with 5 bases left between them. The CDR3 consists of 13 residues. CDR3: CASSLEGTDTQYF. In nucleotides, the CDR3 is TGCGCCAGCAGCTTGGAGGGGACAGATACGCAGTATTTT.

CDR3 DNA: TGTGCCAGCAGCTTAACCAGGGACAGTTACGAGCAGTACTTC. Translating it yields CASSLTRDSYEQYF. The chain has TRBV7-3 and TRBJ2-7; 7 bases match TRBD1. Per the germline V gene, CDR1 is SGHTA and CDR2 is FQGTGA. The CDR3 contains 14 residues. V gave up 0 bases and J gave up 4 bases; unmatched junction bases: 3.

This clone has just a few counts. The chain has TRBV14 and TRBJ1-4; D unresolved. Germline values: CDR1 SGHDN, CDR2 FVKESK. CDR3 length: 15 residues. V lost 1 base, J lost 8 bases, and 14 bases lay in between. The CDR3 region has the DNA TGTGCCAGCAGCCAAGGGCGCTCCAAGTGGGAAAAACTGTTTTTT. It specifies CASSQGRSKWEKLFF.

The chain recombines TRBV4-1 with TRBJ2-5, with 9 nucleotides matching TRBD1. Germline CDR1 MGHRA, CDR2 YSYEKL. CDR3 size: 15 residues. With 1 base clipped from V and 6 bases from J, the junction kept 6 bases outside the gene matches. Here the CDR3 DNA reads TGCGCCAGCAGCCAAGTGGGACAGGGTGGAAAGACCCAGTACTTC. Encoded protein: CASSQVGQGGKTQYF.

The V call is TRBV5-4, the J call TRBJ2-1; TRBD1 matches at 7 bases. The CDR3 totals 15 residues. Germline V CDR1 and CDR2: SGHNT, YYREEE (reference sequence). The J segment lost 4 bases and the V segment lost 4 bases, leaving 8 bases of the junction unmatched. CDR3 in amino acids: CASSPPGQRYNEQFF. The CDR3 DNA reads TGTGCCAGCAGCCCACCGGGACAGCGTTACAATGAGCAGTTCTTC.

The chain recombines TRBV28 with TRBJ1-5; D is uncertain. This CDR3 comprises 12 residues. Trimming cost V 6 bases and J 6 bases, with 9 bases left between them. In germline, CDR1 is MDHEN, CDR2 SYDVKM. CDR3 sequence (DNA): TGTGCCAGCAGATCCCCAGGTCAGCCCCAGCATTTT. It translates to CASRSPGQPQHF. Supplemented by reference TRBV28 and TRBJ1-5, the full variable domain reads DVKVTQSSRYLVKRTGEKVFLECVQDMDHENMFWYRQDPGLGLRLIYFSYDVKMKEKGDIPEGYSVSREKKERFSLILESASTNQTSMYLCASRSPGQPQHFGDGTRLSIL.

The genes are TRBV5-8 and TRBJ2-5, with TRBD2 matching over 9 bases. Germline assignment: CDR1 SGHTS and CDR2 YDEGEE. The CDR3 has 15 amino acids. J was trimmed by 4 bases and V by 2 bases; bases with no gene match: 6. The CDR3 here is CASSLGGRATETQYF. The CDR3 DNA follows: TGTGCCAGCAGCTTAGGCGGGAGGGCCACAGAGACCCAGTACTTC. The complete variable domain, with remaining parts taken from reference TRBV5-8 and TRBJ2-5, reads EAGVTQSPTHLIKTRGQQATLRCSPISGHTSVYWYQQALGLGLQFLLWYDEGEERNRGNFPPRFSGRQFPNYSSELNVNALELEDSALYLCASSLGGRATETQYFGPGTRLLVL.

The chain joins TRBV28 to TRBJ1-6; 7 bases are a match to TRBD1. Trimming cost V 11 bases and J 4 bases; bases outside gene matches: 5. Germline assignment: CDR1 MDHEN and CDR2 SYDVKM. The CDR3 totals 13 residues. The CDR3 nucleotides read TGTGCCGGCCGGGGACAGTATAATTCACCCCTCCACTTT. Protein sequence: CAGRGQYNSPLHF.

The sample holds a few counts of this clone. This rearrangement joins TRBV5-8 to TRBJ1-6, with 7 nucleotides matching TRBD1. The CDR3 has 13 amino acids. Trimming cost V 5 bases and J 9 bases; bases outside gene matches: 5. CDR1 SGHTS and CDR2 YDEGEE come from the germline V gene. CDR3: CASRLRQGSPLHF. In nucleotides, the CDR3 is TGTGCCAGCAGACTAAGACAGGGTTCACCCCTCCACTTT.

J is TRBJ2-5 and V is TRBV6-1, with D hard to call. Germline loops: CDR1 MNHNS, CDR2 SASEGT. V was pared by 3 bases and J by 6 bases, with 14 bases between. This CDR3 spans 14 amino acids. Here the CDR3 reads CASSELRAAKTQYF. DNA of the CDR3: TGTGCCAGCAGTGAGCTCCGGGCCGCCAAGACCCAGTACTTC.

This sequence joins TRBV12-3 or TRBV12-4 and TRBJ1-3; D is undetermined. V was clipped by 6 bases and J by 3 bases, with 3 bases between them. The CDR3 spans 11 residues. CDR3 in amino acids: CASRLGNTIYF. The CDR3, as DNA: TGTGCCAGCAGACTTGGAAACACCATATATTTT.

The rearrangement links TRBV28 to TRBJ2-3, with D unclear. The V gene lost 7 bases and the J gene lost 5 bases, with 10 bases spanning the gap. This CDR3 comprises 12 residues. Looked up from germline, CDR1 is MDHEN and CDR2 is SYDVKM. The CDR3 loop reads CASTKDRDTQYF. The CDR3 DNA reads TGTGCCAGCACCAAGGACCGAGATACGCAGTATTTT.